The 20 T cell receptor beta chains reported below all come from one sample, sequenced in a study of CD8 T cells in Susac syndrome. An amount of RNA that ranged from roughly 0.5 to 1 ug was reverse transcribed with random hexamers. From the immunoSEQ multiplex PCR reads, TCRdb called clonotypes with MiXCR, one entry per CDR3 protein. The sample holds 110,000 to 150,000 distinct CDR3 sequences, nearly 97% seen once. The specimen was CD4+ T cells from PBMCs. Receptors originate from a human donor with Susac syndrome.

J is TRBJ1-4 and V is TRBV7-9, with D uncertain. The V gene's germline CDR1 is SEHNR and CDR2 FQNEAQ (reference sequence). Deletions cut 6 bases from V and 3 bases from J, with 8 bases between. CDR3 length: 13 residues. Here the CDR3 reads CASRYTANEKLFF. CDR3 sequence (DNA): TGTGCCAGCAGGTACACGGCTAATGAAAAACTGTTTTTT.

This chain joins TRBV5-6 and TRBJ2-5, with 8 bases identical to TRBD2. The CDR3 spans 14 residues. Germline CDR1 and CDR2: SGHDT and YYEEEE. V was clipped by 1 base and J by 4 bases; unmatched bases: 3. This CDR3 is CASSLLAGGETQYF. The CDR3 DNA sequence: TGTGCCAGCAGCTTGTTGGCGGGGGGAGAGACCCAGTACTTC.

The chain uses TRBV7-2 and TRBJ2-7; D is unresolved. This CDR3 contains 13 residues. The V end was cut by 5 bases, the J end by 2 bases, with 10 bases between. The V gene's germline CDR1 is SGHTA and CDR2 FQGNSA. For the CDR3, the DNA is TGTGCCAGCAGCCGATATGGGGCCTACGAGCAGTACTTC. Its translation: CASSRYGAYEQYF.

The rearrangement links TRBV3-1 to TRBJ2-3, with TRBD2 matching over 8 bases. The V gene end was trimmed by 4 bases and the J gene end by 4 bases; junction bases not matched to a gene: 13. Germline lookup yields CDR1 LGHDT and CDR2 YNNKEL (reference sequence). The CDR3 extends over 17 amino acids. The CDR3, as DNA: TGTGCCAGCAGCCGGGATAGCGGGGTGAGGGGCTCAGATACGCAGTATTTT. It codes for CASSRDSGVRGSDTQYF.

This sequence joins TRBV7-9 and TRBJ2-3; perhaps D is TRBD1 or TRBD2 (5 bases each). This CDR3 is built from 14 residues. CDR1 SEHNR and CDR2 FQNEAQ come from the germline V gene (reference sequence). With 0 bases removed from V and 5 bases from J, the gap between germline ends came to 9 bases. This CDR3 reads CASSLAGRVDTQYF. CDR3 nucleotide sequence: TGTGCCAGCAGCTTAGCGGGACGGGTAGATACGCAGTATTTT. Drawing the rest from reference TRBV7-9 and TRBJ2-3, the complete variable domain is DTGVSQNPRHKITKRGQNVTFRCDPISEHNRLYWYRQTLGQGPEFLTYFQNEAQLEKSRLLSDRFSAERPKGSFSTLEIQRTEQGDSAMYLCASSLAGRVDTQYFGPGTRLTVL.

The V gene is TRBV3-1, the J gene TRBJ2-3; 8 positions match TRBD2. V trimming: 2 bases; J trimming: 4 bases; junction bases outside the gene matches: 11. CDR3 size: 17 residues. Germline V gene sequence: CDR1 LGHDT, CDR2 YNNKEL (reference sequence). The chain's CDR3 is CASSQQPSGGGADTQYF. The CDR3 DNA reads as TGTGCCAGCAGCCAACAGCCAAGCGGGGGAGGGGCAGATACGCAGTATTTT.

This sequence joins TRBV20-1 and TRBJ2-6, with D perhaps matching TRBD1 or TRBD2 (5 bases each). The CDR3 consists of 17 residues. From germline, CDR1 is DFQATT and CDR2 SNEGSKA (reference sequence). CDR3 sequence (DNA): TGCAGCGGAAGAAGTCCGGGACCTCGAACCGGGGCCAACGTCCTGACTTTC. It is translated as CSGRSPGPRTGANVLTF.

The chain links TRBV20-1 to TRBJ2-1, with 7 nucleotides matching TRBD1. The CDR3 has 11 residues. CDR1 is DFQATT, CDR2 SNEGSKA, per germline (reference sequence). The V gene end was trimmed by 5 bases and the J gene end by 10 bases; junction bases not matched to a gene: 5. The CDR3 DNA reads TGCAGTGCTGAAGGGGGCGTCGAGCAGTTCTTC. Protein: CSAEGGVEQFF.

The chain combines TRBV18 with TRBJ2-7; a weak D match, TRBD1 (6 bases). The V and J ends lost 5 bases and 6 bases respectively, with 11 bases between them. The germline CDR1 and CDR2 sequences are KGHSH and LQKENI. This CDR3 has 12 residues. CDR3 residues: CASSTGSGEQYF. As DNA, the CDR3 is TGTGCCAGCTCAACAGGGTCCGGCGAGCAGTACTTC.

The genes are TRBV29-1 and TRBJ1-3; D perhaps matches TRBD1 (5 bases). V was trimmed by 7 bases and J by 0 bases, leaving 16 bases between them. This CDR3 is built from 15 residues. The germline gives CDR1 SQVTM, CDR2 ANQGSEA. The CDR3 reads CSALTGLNSGNTIYF. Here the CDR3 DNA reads TGCAGCGCCCTGACGGGACTCAACTCTGGAAACACCATATATTTT.

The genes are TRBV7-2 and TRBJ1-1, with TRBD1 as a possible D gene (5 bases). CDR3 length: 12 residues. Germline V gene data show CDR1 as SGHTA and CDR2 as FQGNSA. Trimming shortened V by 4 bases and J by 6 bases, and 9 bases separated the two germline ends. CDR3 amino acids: CASSYEGAEAFF. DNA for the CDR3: TGTGCCAGCAGCTACGAAGGGGCTGAAGCTTTCTTT.

The CDR3 protein is CASSQERLAGVNEQFF. The CDR3 bases are TGCGCCAGCAGCCAAGAACGACTAGCGGGAGTCAATGAGCAGTTCTTC. The V gene is TRBV4-1, the J gene TRBJ2-1; 12 bases map to TRBD2. Germline CDR1 is MGHRA and CDR2 is YSYEKL. The ends lost 0 bases at V and 6 bases at J; junction bases unmatched: 3. The CDR3 spans 16 residues.

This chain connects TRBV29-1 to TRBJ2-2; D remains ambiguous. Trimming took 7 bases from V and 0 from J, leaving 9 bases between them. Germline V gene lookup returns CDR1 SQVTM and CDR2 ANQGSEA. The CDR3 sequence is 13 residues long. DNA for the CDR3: TGCAGCGCATCCAGGTCGAACACCGGGGAGCTGTTTTTT. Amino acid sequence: CSASRSNTGELFF.

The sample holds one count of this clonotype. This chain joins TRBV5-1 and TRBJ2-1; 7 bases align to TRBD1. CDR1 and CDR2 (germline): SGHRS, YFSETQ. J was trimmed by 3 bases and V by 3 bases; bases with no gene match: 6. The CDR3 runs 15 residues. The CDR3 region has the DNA TGCGCCAGCAGCTCAGCGTACAGGGGCTACAATGAGCAGTTCTTC. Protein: CASSSAYRGYNEQFF.

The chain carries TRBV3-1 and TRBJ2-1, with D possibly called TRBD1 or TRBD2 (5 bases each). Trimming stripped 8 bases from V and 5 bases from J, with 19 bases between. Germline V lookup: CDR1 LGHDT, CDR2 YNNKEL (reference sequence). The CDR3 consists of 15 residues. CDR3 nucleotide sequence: TGTGCCAGCTCACCTACGGGGCTACCAAACAATGAGCAGTTCTTC. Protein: CASSPTGLPNNEQFF.

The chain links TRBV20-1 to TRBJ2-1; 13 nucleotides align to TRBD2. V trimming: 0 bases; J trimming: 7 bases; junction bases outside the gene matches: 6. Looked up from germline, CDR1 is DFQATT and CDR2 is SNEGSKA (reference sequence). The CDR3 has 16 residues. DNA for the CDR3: TGCAGTGCTAGAGATCCTAGGACTAGCGGGGGAAATGAGCAGTTCTTC. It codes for CSARDPRTSGGNEQFF.

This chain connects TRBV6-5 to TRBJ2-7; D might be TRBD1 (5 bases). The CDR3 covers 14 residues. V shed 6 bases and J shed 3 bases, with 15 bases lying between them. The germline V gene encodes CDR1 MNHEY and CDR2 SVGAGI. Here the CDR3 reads CASRTEKGDYEQYF. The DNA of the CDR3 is TGTGCCAGCAGAACAGAAAAAGGGGACTACGAGCAGTACTTC.

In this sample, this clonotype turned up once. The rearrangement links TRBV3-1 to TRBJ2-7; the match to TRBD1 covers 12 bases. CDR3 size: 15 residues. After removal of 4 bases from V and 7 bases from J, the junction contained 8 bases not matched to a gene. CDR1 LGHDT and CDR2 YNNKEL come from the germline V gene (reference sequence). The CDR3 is CASSRPGQGAQEQYF. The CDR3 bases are TGTGCCAGCAGCCGGCCGGGACAGGGGGCGCAAGAGCAGTACTTC.

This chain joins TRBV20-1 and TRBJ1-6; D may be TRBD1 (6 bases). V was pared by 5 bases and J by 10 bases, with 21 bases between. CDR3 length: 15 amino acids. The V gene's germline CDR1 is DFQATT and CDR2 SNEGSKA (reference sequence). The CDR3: CSARPGGSFRSPLHF. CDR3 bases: TGCAGTGCTCGCCCCGGGGGCAGTTTTAGGTCACCCCTCCACTTT.

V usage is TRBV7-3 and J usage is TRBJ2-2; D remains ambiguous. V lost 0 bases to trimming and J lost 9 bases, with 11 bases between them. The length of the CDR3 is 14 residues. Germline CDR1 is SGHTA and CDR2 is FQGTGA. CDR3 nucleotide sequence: TGTGCCAGCAGCTTAACGTCGGTGGGGTGGGAGCTGTTTTTT. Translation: CASSLTSVGWELFF.